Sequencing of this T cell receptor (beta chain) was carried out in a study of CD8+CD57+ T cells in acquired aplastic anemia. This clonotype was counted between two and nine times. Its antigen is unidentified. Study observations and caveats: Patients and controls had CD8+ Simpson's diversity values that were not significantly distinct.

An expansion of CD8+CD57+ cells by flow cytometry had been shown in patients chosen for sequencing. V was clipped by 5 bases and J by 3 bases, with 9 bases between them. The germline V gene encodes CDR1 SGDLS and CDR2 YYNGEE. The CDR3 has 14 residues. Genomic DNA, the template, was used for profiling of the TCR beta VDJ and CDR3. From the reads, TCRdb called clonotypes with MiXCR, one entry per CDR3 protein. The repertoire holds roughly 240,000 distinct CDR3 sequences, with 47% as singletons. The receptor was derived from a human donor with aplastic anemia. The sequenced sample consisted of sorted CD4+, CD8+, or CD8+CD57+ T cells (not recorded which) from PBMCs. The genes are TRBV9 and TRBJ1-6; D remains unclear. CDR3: CASREENYNSPLHF. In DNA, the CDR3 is TGTGCCAGCAGGGAAGAGAACTATAATTCACCCCTCCACTTT.